Sequencing of this TCR beta chain was carried out in a study of cytomegalovirus exposure and HLA in healthy donors. Study summary: Approximately 80 million unique TCRs from HLA-typed donors were held in an early data release.

Of note for this clone: What it binds is not known.

Primers for the PCR totalled 60 Vbeta and 13 Jbeta. Data came from immunoSEQ multiplex PCR; TCRdb stores just in-frame clones and leaves some out. The sample carries under 95,000 clones, around 80% recorded once. The study's findings and limits: A missense variant in DCLRE1C was later tied to TCR beta V- and J-gene trimming. A later analysis reportedly found fewer N-insertions in an Asian-associated ancestry cluster than the roughly 670-donor mean. Later analysis showed TCR association rates varying by HLA locus, highest for DRB1 and lowest for HLA-C.

Germline assignment: CDR1 MDHEN and CDR2 SYDVKM. Trimming shortened V by 3 bases and J by 0 bases, and 9 bases separated the two germline ends. The length of the CDR3 is 14 residues. The source material was PBMCs. This clonotype was sampled from a man aged 30 to 45 in good health and CMV-seropositive. V gene TRBV28 combines with J gene TRBJ2-7, with a possible D match to TRBD2 (5 bases). CDR3: CASSFRGPSYEQYF. In DNA, the CDR3 is TGTGCCAGCAGTTTTAGAGGGCCCTCCTACGAGCAGTACTTC.